A selection of T cell receptor beta chains follows, all from one sample in a study of cytomegalovirus exposure and HLA in healthy donors. The protocol was immunoSEQ multiplex PCR, while the TCRdb copy is restricted to in-frame clones and leaves out a portion. The sample's table shows under 45,000 clones. What was sequenced was PBMCs. The source of these receptors is a male donor in good health and CMV-seronegative. CDR3s include the opening cysteine and the closing phenylalanine or tryptophan. The D gene is left open where the match is weak.

d_gene	v_gene	CDR3aa
TRBD1	TRBV2	CASSLQGAAYEQYF
NA	TRBV5-6	CASSAGQSYNEQFF
NA	TRBV6-1	CASSDVRGSTGELFF
NA	TRBV21-1	CASLLTEGTGYNEQFF
TRBD1	TRBV13	CASSVGYRGADEGYTF
NA	TRBV2	CASSSGTPNYGYTF
NA	TRBV6-1	CASSDTGKNTEAFF
NA	TRBV5-1	CASSPGDADSYGQYF
NA	TRBV6-1	CASHPVNYGYTF
NA	TRBV13	CASSPPSTARVANEQFF
NA	TRBV6-1	CASKTGNTGELFF
TRBD1	TRBV28	CASSPGQGHLKAFF
NA	TRBV28	CASSSPVGGRGYTF
TRBD1	TRBV28	CASSSRDRSSYGYTF
NA	TRBV6-1	CANLAGNTIYF
NA	TRBV2	CASSEGQKTYGYTF
TRBD2	TRBV6-1	CASSSLAGGTDTQYF
NA	TRBV27	CASSLGGHYNSPLHF
NA	TRBV5-1	CASSLSPHQTTEAFF
TRBD1	TRBV11-2	CASSLGQGRDTGELFF
TRBD1	TRBV5-6	CASSPVTGAANYGYTF
NA	TRBV5-4	CASSLSGSTDTQYF
NA	TRBV18	CASSPIQTEDYGYTF
NA	TRBV15	CATSRDRAGANVLTF
TRBD2	TRBV19	CASSLTSGGYNEQFF
NA	TRBV5-4	CASSLRVDEQYF
NA	TRBV5-1	CASSPWGQGNTGELFF
NA	TRBV18	CASSPRAYEQYF
NA	TRBV4-1	CASSHLDSKQYF
NA	TRBV25-1	CASSESKTNEKLFF
NA	TRBV19	CASSAPAGEQFF
TRBD1	TRBV4-1	CASSQEGQGKSPLHF
NA	TRBV19	CASREGNGEKLFF
TRBD1	TRBV4-1	CASRGTVNTEAFF
NA	TRBV19	CASTSGAGQGLNWGYTF
NA	TRBV29-1	CSVDNSYEAFF
NA	TRBV6-1	CASSEFQSSGNTIYF
NA	TRBV2	CASTGSATNEKLFF
TRBD2	TRBV2	CASNPSGGRETQYF
NA	TRBV30	CAWRAGRGSTDTQYF
NA	TRBV28	CASSPQGLRAGNTIYF
NA	TRBV2	CASRPGGFPYNEQFF
TRBD2	TRBV5-6	CASSLGLAGWGEQFF
TRBD1	TRBV7-9	CASSPRDRVGEKLFF
NA	TRBV19	CASRLSSYNEQFF
TRBD2	TRBV5-4	CASGQTSGGLETQYF
NA	TRBV11-1	CASSFSRQNTEAFF
NA	TRBV14	CASSQGYPRGKLFF
NA	TRBV5-1	CASSLVPGTSTDTQYF
TRBD1	TRBV5-5	CASSVDREGYTF
TRBD2	TRBV15	CATSRGSGGPTQETQYF
TRBD2	TRBV4-2	CASSQGGASGVNEQFF
NA	TRBV30	CAWISQLSGNTIYF
TRBD1	TRBV30	CAYGTGLSQQYF
TRBD1	TRBV6-5	CASSPKGQMNTEAFF